Below, 32 T cell receptor beta chains from the same sample are listed, as sequenced in a study of lymphopenia after photon versus proton radiotherapy. The assay was immunoSEQ multiplex PCR, and TCRdb's table has in-frame clones only and misses some. The table records about 65,000 clones, around 87% of them present only once. Sequencing was performed on peripheral blood, taken from a patient treated with proton-based radiotherapy. The receptors were gathered from a man older than 75 with esophageal cancer.

The rearrangement links TRBV19 to TRBJ2-1, with 9 bases lining up with TRBD1. V trimming: 7 bases; J trimming: 4 bases; junction bases outside the gene matches: 11. CDR3 length: 16 amino acids. Germline V lookup: CDR1 LNHDA, CDR2 SQIVND (reference sequence). CDR3 region: CASTPTAGTGYNEQFF. The DNA for the CDR3 is TGTGCCAGTACCCCGACCGCCGGGACAGGGTACAATGAGCAGTTCTTC.

In this sample, this clone turned up a few times. The rearrangement uses TRBV6-5 and TRBJ1-5; tentatively, D is TRBD1 (5 bases). Germline V gene lookup returns CDR1 MNHEY and CDR2 SVGAGI. CDR3 size: 13 residues. Trimming took 10 bases from V and 4 from J, leaving 14 bases between them. CDR3 bases: TGTGCCACGGGGCGGGGGGTAAATCAGCCCCAGCATTTT. Its translation is CATGRGVNQPQHF.

V usage is TRBV5-1 and J usage is TRBJ2-3, with D possibly TRBD1 on 5 matching bases. The CDR3 runs 15 residues. Trimming pared 6 bases from V and 1 base from J, leaving 15 bases between. Germline loops: CDR1 SGHRS, CDR2 YFSETQ. For the CDR3, the DNA is TGCGCCAGCACCCAAGGGGATCCACGCACAGATACGCAGTATTTT. It encodes CASTQGDPRTDTQYF.

For the CDR3, the DNA is TGCGCCAGCAGCTTGGGTTCGACAGGGGAAGGCCAGCCCCAGCATTTT. Amino acid sequence: CASSLGSTGEGQPQHF. This chain connects TRBV5-1 to TRBJ1-5, with TRBD1 matching over 8 bases. J gave up 7 bases and V 0 bases, and 9 bases lay outside the gene matches. The CDR3 has 16 residues. Per the germline V gene, CDR1 is SGHRS and CDR2 is YFSETQ. Supplemented by reference TRBV5-1 and TRBJ1-5, the full variable domain reads KAGVTQTPRYLIKTRGQQVTLSCSPISGHRSVSWYQQTPGQGLQFLFEYFSETQRNKGNFPGRFSGRQFSNSRSEMNVSTLELGDSALYLCASSLGSTGEGQPQHFGDGTRLSIL.

This sequence joins TRBV5-8 and TRBJ2-1, with 8 nucleotides matching TRBD2. This CDR3 contains 15 residues. Germline CDR1 reads SGHTS; CDR2 reads YDEGEE. The junction had 8 bases not matched to a gene; V was cut back by 5 bases and J by 4 bases. The DNA for the CDR3 is TGTGCCAGCAGTTTTCTAGCGGGCGCTTACAATGAGCAGTTCTTC. As protein: CASSFLAGAYNEQFF. Full variable domain (outside the CDR3, taken from reference TRBV5-8 and TRBJ2-1): EAGVTQSPTHLIKTRGQQATLRCSPISGHTSVYWYQQALGLGLQFLLWYDEGEERNRGNFPPRFSGRQFPNYSSELNVNALELEDSALYLCASSFLAGAYNEQFFGPGTRLTVL.

This clone appeared a single time. V usage is TRBV7-6 and J usage is TRBJ2-2; D perhaps matches TRBD1 (5 bases). Germline V gives CDR1 SGHVS, CDR2 FNYEAQ. CDR3 length: 16 amino acids. V lost 5 bases to trimming and J lost 4 bases, with 17 bases between them. The CDR3 DNA is TGTGCCAGCAGCCCGCCTTTGCAGGGCCGCACCGGGGAGCTGTTTTTT. Encoded protein: CASSPPLQGRTGELFF.

The chain is built from TRBV9 and TRBJ1-3, with D unresolved. V lost 3 bases, J lost 5 bases, and 12 bases lay in between. Germline CDR1 SGDLS, CDR2 YYNGEE. This CDR3 has 14 amino acids. In DNA form, the CDR3 reads TGTGCCAGCAGCGGAAACGGGGTTAGAAACACCATATATTTT. Protein: CASSGNGVRNTIYF.

The chain carries TRBV19 and TRBJ2-7; TRBD1 might be the D (6 bases). Germline V CDR1 and CDR2: LNHDA, SQIVND (reference sequence). This CDR3 spans 14 amino acids. With 6 bases removed from V and 2 bases from J, the gap between germline ends came to 14 bases. As DNA, the CDR3 is TGTGCCAGTAGGAACAGGGAAGGGGCCTACGAGCAGTACTTC. It translates to CASRNREGAYEQYF.

This chain joins TRBV27 and TRBJ1-1; D gene unclear. V was pared by 4 bases and J by 3 bases, with 9 bases between. This CDR3 contains 13 residues. Germline CDR1 MNHEY, CDR2 SMNVEV (reference sequence). CDR3 in amino acids: CASSYRMYTEAFF. CDR3 nucleotides: TGTGCCAGCAGTTATAGGATGTACACTGAAGCTTTCTTT.

The chain is built from TRBV9 and TRBJ2-7; D is perhaps TRBD2 (6 bases). CDR1 is SGDLS, CDR2 YYNGEE, per germline. The CDR3 is 16 amino acids. With 0 bases removed from V and 6 bases from J, the gap between germline ends came to 19 bases. CDR3 coding DNA: TGTGCCAGCAGCGTAGGTTCTAGCGCGAACTCTGGCGAGCAGTACTTC. Its translation: CASSVGSSANSGEQYF.

The J gene is TRBJ2-7, the V gene TRBV30; unclear D gene. The CDR3 is 12 residues long. The germline V gene has CDR1 GTSNPN and CDR2 SVGIG (reference sequence). The V gene lost 2 bases and the J gene lost 1 base, with 6 bases spanning the gap. Written as DNA, the CDR3 is TGTGCCTGGAGTACCCCTTCCTACGAGCAGTACTTC. It translates to CAWSTPSYEQYF.

This clone was counted a few times. This chain connects TRBV19 to TRBJ1-5, with D tentatively TRBD1 (5 bases). Germline-derived CDR1 and CDR2 are LNHDA and SQIVND (reference sequence). V was shortened by 3 bases and J by 6 bases, with 15 bases between the two germline ends. This CDR3 has 15 residues. The CDR3 sequence: CASSIFGQAGQPQHF. The CDR3 DNA is TGTGCCAGTAGTATTTTCGGACAAGCCGGTCAGCCCCAGCATTTT.

V and J are TRBV7-3 and TRBJ2-7; D assignment may be TRBD1 or TRBD2 (6 bases each). CDR3 length equals 16 residues. V lost 2 bases to trimming and J lost 3 bases, with 17 bases between them. CDR1 is SGHTA, CDR2 FQGTGA, per germline. CDR3 sequence: CASSLGPRGAGYEQYF. In nucleotides, the CDR3 is TGTGCCAGCAGCTTAGGGCCTAGGGGGGCCGGCTACGAGCAGTACTTC.

The chain uses TRBV11-2 and TRBJ2-1, with D possibly TRBD1 on 5 matching bases. Germline CDR1 SGHAT, CDR2 FQNNGV. The CDR3 extends over 14 amino acids. Trimming cost V 3 bases and J 2 bases, with 8 bases left between them. CDR3 loop: CASSFYRTYNEQFF. The DNA of the CDR3 is TGTGCCAGCAGCTTTTACAGGACCTACAATGAGCAGTTCTTC.

The CDR3 region has the DNA TGTGCCTGGAGTCACGGCAGGCAGATCAGCACAGATACGCAGTATTTT. Translated: CAWSHGRQISTDTQYF. This chain links TRBV30 with TRBJ2-3; no clear D gene. CDR1 is GTSNPN and CDR2 is SVGIG in the germline V gene (reference sequence). V was trimmed by 2 bases and J by 0 bases, leaving 15 bases between them. The CDR3 is 16 residues long.

The chain combines TRBV5-1 with TRBJ2-1, with a possible D match to TRBD2 (6 bases). Germline CDR1 reads SGHRS; CDR2 reads YFSETQ. This CDR3 is 15 amino acids long. V was clipped by 1 base and J by 6 bases, with 14 bases between them. The CDR3 nucleotides read TGCGCCAGCAGCTTGAGCGCGGGGCAGAGCAATGAGCAGTTCTTC. Amino acid sequence: CASSLSAGQSNEQFF.

This clone was found a few times. The chain employs TRBV7-6 and TRBJ2-1, with D perhaps given as TRBD1 or TRBD2 (6 bases each). There are 12 residues in the CDR3. The germline gives CDR1 SGHVS, CDR2 FNYEAQ. Trimming took 1 base from V and 15 from J, leaving 13 bases between them. CDR3 region: CASSLGYRDWFF. CDR3 nucleotides: TGTGCCAGCAGCTTAGGGTACAGGGACTGGTTCTTC.

The chain recombines TRBV11-3 with TRBJ1-1; D may be TRBD1 (5 bases). The CDR3 spans 13 residues. Germline V gives CDR1 SGHNT, CDR2 YENEEA. V was pared by 0 bases and J by 11 bases, with 13 bases between. For the CDR3, the DNA is TGTGCCAGCAGCTTAGAATCGGGCAGGGATGCTTTCTTT. Amino acid sequence: CASSLESGRDAFF.

The chain couples TRBV30 to TRBJ1-6; TRBD1 agrees at 8 bases. V lost 1 base to trimming and J lost 9 bases; unmatched junction nucleotides: 8. This CDR3 has 15 residues. Germline V gene data show CDR1 as GTSNPN and CDR2 as SVGIG (reference sequence). Written as DNA, the CDR3 is TGTGCCTGGAGTGATCTCGACAGGGGAGGTTCACCCCTCCACTTT. It encodes CAWSDLDRGGSPLHF.

This sequence joins TRBV5-4 and TRBJ2-7; 7 bases map to TRBD1. This CDR3 is built from 14 residues. V shed 0 bases and J 1 base; nucleotides not matched to a gene: 1. CDR1 and CDR2 (germline): SGHNT, YYREEE (reference sequence). The CDR3 DNA reads TGTGCCAGCAGCTTGGAACAGGGGTCCTACGAGCAGTACTTC. It specifies CASSLEQGSYEQYF.

J is TRBJ2-2 and V is TRBV19; D is perhaps TRBD1 (5 bases). Germline loops: CDR1 LNHDA, CDR2 SQIVND (reference sequence). V lost 3 bases, J lost 0 bases, and 11 bases lay in between. CDR3 size: 16 residues. CDR3 amino acids: CASSIHRQTNTGELFF. The CDR3 DNA reads TGTGCCAGTAGTATTCACCGACAGACGAACACCGGGGAGCTGTTTTTT.

CDR3: CASRETGRGAFF. The CDR3 DNA reads as TGTGCCAGCAGGGAAACAGGACGGGGAGCTTTCTTT. The chain joins TRBV25-1 to TRBJ1-1, with D possibly TRBD1 on 5 matching bases. This CDR3 contains 12 residues. Per germline, CDR1 MGHDK and CDR2 SYGVNS. Trimming pared 6 bases from V and 10 bases from J, leaving 15 bases between. Looking up the rest from reference TRBV25-1 and TRBJ1-1 gives the full variable domain: EADIYQTPRYLVIGTGKKITLECSQTMGHDKMYWYQQDPGMELHLIHYSYGVNSTEKGDLSSESTVSRIRTEHFPLTLESARPSHTSQYLCASRETGRGAFFGQGTRLTVV.

This clone showed up just once. The chain uses TRBV6-5 and TRBJ2-2; 7 bases line up with TRBD1. This CDR3 has 15 amino acids. Germline V gene lookup returns CDR1 MNHEY and CDR2 SVGAGI. J was trimmed by 5 bases and V by 6 bases; bases with no gene match: 9. CDR3 amino acids: CASSSGTVKTGELFF. The CDR3 nucleotides read TGTGCCAGCAGCTCCGGGACAGTTAAAACCGGGGAGCTGTTTTTT.

The chain has TRBV19 and TRBJ1-2; 7 bases are a match to TRBD1. The length of the CDR3 is 16 residues. With V trimmed by 3 bases and J by 3 bases, 10 bases remained unmatched. The germline gives CDR1 LNHDA, CDR2 SQIVND (reference sequence). The CDR3 coding sequence is TGTGCCAGTAGTATGAGGGGCCGGGACAGCCACTATGGCTACACCTTC. This gives the protein CASSMRGRDSHYGYTF.

CDR3 loop: CSTRGENYGYTF. CDR3 DNA sequence: TGCAGCACACGGGGGGAGAACTATGGCTACACCTTC. V and J are TRBV29-1 and TRBJ1-2; possible D gene TRBD1, 5 bases. Trimming left V 8 bases short and J 2 bases short, with 12 bases between. The CDR3 has 12 residues. The germline gives CDR1 SQVTM, CDR2 ANQGSEA. The full variable domain, with the rest looked up from reference TRBV29-1 and TRBJ1-2, is SAVISQKPSRDICQRGTSLTIQCQVDSQVTMMFWYRQQPGQSLTLIATANQGSEATYESGFVIDKFPISRPNLTFSTLTVSNMSPEDSSIYLCSTRGENYGYTFGSGTRLTVV.

The chain has TRBV10-1 and TRBJ2-1; 8 positions agree with TRBD2. CDR3 length equals 16 residues. Germline V gene data show CDR1 as WNHNN and CDR2 as SYGVQD (reference sequence). V dropped 0 bases and J dropped 6; count of bases not matched to a gene: 7. The CDR3 region is CASSESKSGSTNEQFF. CDR3 sequence (DNA): TGCGCCAGCAGTGAGTCGAAGAGCGGGAGTACCAATGAGCAGTTCTTC.

The J gene is TRBJ2-3, the V gene TRBV7-9, with D hard to call. V gave up 5 bases and J gave up 3 bases, with 9 bases separating them. The CDR3 loop spans 13 amino acids. From germline, CDR1 is SEHNR and CDR2 FQNEAQ (reference sequence). Here the CDR3 DNA reads TGTGCCAGCAGCCAGGTCGGTACAGATACGCAGTATTTT. It yields the protein CASSQVGTDTQYF.

The V call is TRBV30, the J call TRBJ1-1, with D possibly being TRBD1 (5 bases). The V end was cut by 3 bases, the J end by 0 bases, with 8 bases between. The CDR3 spans 13 residues. Germline V gene data show CDR1 as GTSNPN and CDR2 as SVGIG (reference sequence). The CDR3 spells CAWSRAVNTEAFF. The CDR3 region has the DNA TGTGCCTGGAGCAGGGCAGTGAACACTGAAGCTTTCTTT.

This sequence joins TRBV27 and TRBJ1-5, with D possibly being TRBD1 (5 bases). The ends were cut back, 6 bases at V and 6 bases at J, with 18 bases in the middle. Germline V gene data show CDR1 as MNHEY and CDR2 as SMNVEV (reference sequence). The CDR3 sequence is 15 residues long. The chain's CDR3 is CASSPIGEGVQPQHF. The CDR3 bases are TGTGCCAGCAGCCCAATCGGGGAAGGGGTTCAGCCCCAGCATTTT.

V and J are TRBV27 and TRBJ1-2, with D perhaps matching TRBD1 (6 bases). Trimming took 5 bases from V and 7 from J, leaving 14 bases between them. The CDR3 is 13 residues long. CDR1 and CDR2 from the germline V gene are MNHEY and SMNVEV (reference sequence). CDR3: CASSPQGYGGYTF. The DNA for the CDR3 is TGTGCCAGCAGTCCACAGGGCTACGGTGGCTACACCTTC.

This clone appeared a single time. This chain joins TRBV5-4 and TRBJ2-6, with 7 bases matching TRBD1. In germline, CDR1 is SGHNT, CDR2 YYREEE (reference sequence). The CDR3 totals 15 residues. J gave up 3 bases and V 4 bases, and 4 bases lay outside the gene matches. The CDR3 protein is CASSITGVGANVLTF. In DNA form, the CDR3 reads TGTGCCAGCAGCATTACAGGGGTTGGGGCCAACGTCCTGACTTTC. Filled out from reference TRBV5-4 and TRBJ2-6, the complete variable domain reads ETGVTQSPTHLIKTRGQQVTLRCSSQSGHNTVSWYQQALGQGPQFIFQYYREEENGRGNFPPRFSGLQFPNYSSELNVNALELDDSALYLCASSITGVGANVLTFGAGSRLTVL.

The chain has TRBV7-8 and TRBJ2-7, with TRBD2 matching over 10 bases. J was trimmed by 3 bases and V by 5 bases; bases with no gene match: 4. There are 14 residues in the CDR3. Germline CDR1 SGHVS, CDR2 FQNEAQ. The CDR3 DNA reads TGTGCCAGCAGCGTGGGACTAGCGAACTACGAGCAGTACTTC. Translating it yields CASSVGLANYEQYF.